The 18 T cell receptor beta chains listed next were all sequenced from one sample in a study of T cell repertoires in cytomegalovirus infection. MiXCR, applied by TCRdb to the reads, yields one record per CDR3 protein. The repertoire holds around 43,000 distinct CDR3 sequences, with 20% to 25% as singletons. These receptors have no identified antigens. The sequenced material came from PBMCs, sequenced either directly or after in vitro stimulation (not recorded which). These TCRs come from a human donor in good health (CMV status not recorded). Some clones in this sample may be carry-over from other donors' samples.

This clonotype was recorded at least ten times. The CDR3 region has the DNA TGTGCCGTCAGGGTAAACACTGAAGCTTTCTTT. Protein sequence: CAVRVNTEAFF. The chain has TRBV27 and TRBJ1-1; possible D gene TRBD1, 5 bases. Per germline, CDR1 MNHEY and CDR2 SMNVEV (reference sequence). The CDR3 is 11 residues long. Trimming removed 11 bases at V and 2 bases at J, with 9 bases between.

This clonotype came up many times. A read error may produce the germline difference seen at one junction end. The chain recombines TRBV12-5 with TRBJ2-3; no clear D. CDR3 length equals 11 residues. CDR1 and CDR2 from the germline V gene are LGHNT and FRNRAP. The CDR3 DNA reads as TGTGCTAGTGGTCCCGCGTGGCCTTACTCATTT. Residues: CASGPAWPYSF. The entire variable domain, with the rest obtained from reference TRBV12-5 and TRBJ2-3, is as follows: DARVTQTPRHKVTEMGQEVTMRCQPILGHNTVFWYRQTMMQGLELLAYFRNRAPLDDSGMPKDRFSAEMPDATLATLKIQPSEPRDSAVYFCASGPAWPYSFGPGTRLTVL.

This rearrangement joins TRBV20-1 to TRBJ2-5; D gene unclear. V lost 2 bases to trimming and J lost 1 base, with 5 bases between them. The CDR3 is 12 amino acids. Germline assignment: CDR1 DFQATT and CDR2 SNEGSKA (reference sequence). The CDR3 DNA follows: TGCAGTGCTAGACGAGCCCAAGAGACCCAGTACTTC. It translates to CSARRAQETQYF.

This clonotype was recorded many times. The J gene is TRBJ2-1, the V gene TRBV7-2, with 9 bases identical to TRBD2. The germline V gene has CDR1 SGHTA and CDR2 FQGNSA. Trimming removed 5 bases from V and 0 bases from J; junction bases left unmatched: 2. This CDR3 region has 15 residues. CDR3 nucleotides: TGTGCCAGCAGCGTTAGCGGGAGCTCCTACAATGAGCAGTTCTTC. Its translation: CASSVSGSSYNEQFF. Based on the CDR3 plus reference TRBV7-2 and TRBJ2-1, the full variable domain is GAGVSQSPSNKVTEKGKDVELRCDPISGHTALYWYRQSLGQGLEFLIYFQGNSAPDKSGLPSDRFSAERTGGSVSTLTIQRTQQEDSAVYLCASSVSGSSYNEQFFGPGTRLTVL.

This clonotype is termed medium-sized (0.01 to 0.1%). The J gene is TRBJ2-3, the V gene TRBV7-6, with 10 nucleotides matching TRBD2. Losses at the gene ends were 5 bases for V and 6 bases for J; bases not matched to a gene: 5. This CDR3 is 14 amino acids long. Germline V gene sequence: CDR1 SGHVS, CDR2 FNYEAQ. DNA of the CDR3: TGTGCCAGCAGCGCAGCGGGGGGGTTGGATACGCAGTATTTT. This gives the protein CASSAAGGLDTQYF.

CDR3 DNA: TGTGCCAGCAGCTTACGGGAAGGTTCCTATGGCTACACCTTC. Protein sequence: CASSLREGSYGYTF. V gene TRBV11-2 combines with J gene TRBJ1-2; D is unresolved. V was clipped by 2 bases and J by 4 bases, with 11 bases between them. CDR1 and CDR2 (germline): SGHAT, FQNNGV. This CDR3 is 14 amino acids long.

The chain recombines TRBV5-4 with TRBJ2-2; 7 nucleotides align to TRBD2. There are 15 residues in the CDR3. CDR1 is SGHNT and CDR2 is YYREEE in the germline V gene (reference sequence). J gave up 2 bases and V 4 bases, and 5 bases lay outside the gene matches. CDR3 protein: CASSLTSVNTGELFF. The CDR3 DNA follows: TGTGCCAGCAGCCTTACTAGCGTCAACACCGGGGAGCTGTTTTTT.

The chain carries TRBV5-1 and TRBJ2-5, with a possible D match to TRBD2 (5 bases). The V end lost 1 base, the J end lost 0 bases, and 7 bases lay between the germline ends. The CDR3 covers 14 residues. Germline V CDR1 and CDR2: SGHRS, YFSETQ. CDR3 amino acids: CASSLWRNQETQYF. CDR3 DNA: TGCGCCAGCAGCTTGTGGAGGAACCAAGAGACCCAGTACTTC.

This clonotype turned up a few times. V gene TRBV10-3 combines with J gene TRBJ2-2; D uncertain. Trimming pared 7 bases from V and 0 bases from J, leaving 6 bases between. This CDR3 comprises 13 residues. From germline, CDR1 is ENHRY and CDR2 SYGVKD. CDR3 amino acids: CAIKGANTGELFF. CDR3 in DNA: TGTGCCATCAAAGGAGCGAACACCGGGGAGCTGTTTTTT.

This chain connects TRBV12-3 or TRBV12-4 to TRBJ2-3; D possibly corresponds to TRBD1 (6 bases). Trimming left V 7 bases short and J 0 bases short, with 14 bases between. The CDR3 runs to 15 residues. The CDR3 DNA follows: TGTGCCAGCAATCAGGGGCGCGGAAGCACAGATACGCAGTATTTT. Its translation is CASNQGRGSTDTQYF.

The rearrangement joins TRBV11-2 to TRBJ2-3; D is unresolved. In germline, CDR1 is SGHAT, CDR2 FQNNGV. The CDR3 sequence is 14 residues long. V lost 5 bases and J 2 bases, leaving 11 bases between the germline ends. The CDR3 DNA reads TGTGCCAGCAGCGCCTCGCACAACACAGATACGCAGTATTTT. Amino acids: CASSASHNTDTQYF.

This clonotype was recorded many times. CDR3 amino acids: CASSRGKRGEKLFF. CDR3 DNA: TGTGCCAGCAGTAGAGGGAAACGTGGTGAAAAACTGTTTTTT. The chain combines TRBV6-1 with TRBJ1-4; no clear D. The germline V gene encodes CDR1 MNHNS and CDR2 SASEGT. This CDR3 has 14 residues. Trimming shortened V by 5 bases and J by 7 bases, and 14 bases separated the two germline ends.

This clonotype has more than one count but fewer than ten. The chain is built from TRBV12-3 or TRBV12-4 and TRBJ2-3; D possibly corresponds to TRBD1 (8 bases). Trimming took off 5 bases at V and 6 bases at J, with 15 bases between the two ends. The CDR3 contains 14 residues. Written as DNA, the CDR3 is TGTGCCAGCAGTAGTTTACAGGGGGGGGATACGCAGTATTTT. It codes for CASSSLQGGDTQYF.

The CDR3 DNA sequence: TGTGCCAGCAGAGAAGCAGGGGGGGCGCAGTATTTT. As protein: CASREAGGAQYF. The chain carries TRBV27 and TRBJ2-3; possibly TRBD1 or TRBD2 for D (7 bases each). V lost 6 bases, J lost 10 bases, and 14 bases lay in between. The germline V gene has CDR1 MNHEY and CDR2 SMNVEV (reference sequence). The CDR3 runs to 12 residues.

The chain's CDR3 is CASTKAGYGYTF. DNA for the CDR3: TGTGCCAGCACCAAAGCAGGTTATGGCTACACCTTC. The rearrangement uses TRBV28 and TRBJ1-2; D not resolved. Germline V gene sequence: CDR1 MDHEN, CDR2 SYDVKM. The CDR3 consists of 12 residues. The V end lost 7 bases, the J end lost 5 bases, and 11 bases lay between the germline ends.

The chain uses TRBV15 and TRBJ2-1, with D hard to call. V was trimmed by 1 base and J by 8 bases, leaving 12 bases between them. This CDR3 contains 14 residues. Germline assignment: CDR1 LNHNV and CDR2 YYDKDF (reference sequence). The CDR3 bases are TGTGCCACCAGCAGAGGAGGCAGCGCTCATGAGCAGTTCTTC. Its translation: CATSRGGSAHEQFF.

This clonotype was seen ten or more times. The junction differs from germline at one of its ends, possibly a read error. The genes are TRBV6-5 and TRBJ2-1; 11 positions agree with TRBD1. The CDR3 has 17 residues. Germline V lookup: CDR1 MNHEY, CDR2 SVGAGI. In nucleotides, the CDR3 is TGTGCCAGCAGATACTCCGGGACAGGGGGTACCTACAATGAGCAGTTCTTC. Translation gives CASRYSGTGGTYNEQFF.

The gene calls are TRBV19 and TRBJ1-2; 12 bases fit TRBD1. The length of the CDR3 is 16 residues. V lost 9 bases, J lost 7 bases, and 15 bases stayed unmatched. The germline V gene encodes CDR1 LNHDA and CDR2 SQIVND (reference sequence). CDR3 amino acids: CASRGPGQGALLGYTF. The DNA for the CDR3 is TGTGCCAGCCGGGGACCGGGACAGGGGGCCCTGCTTGGCTACACCTTC. Based on the CDR3 plus reference TRBV19 and TRBJ1-2, the full variable domain is DGGITQSPKYLFRKEGQNVTLSCEQNLNHDAMYWYRQDPGQGLRLIYYSQIVNDFQKGDIAEGYSVSREKKESFPLTVTSAQKNPTAFYLCASRGPGQGALLGYTFGSGTRLTVV.